Listed here are 4 T cell receptor beta chains from one sample, sequenced in a study of identical twins. One entry per CDR3 protein results from TCRdb running MiXCR on the 5' RACE reads. The sample contains around 1.7 million distinct CDR3 sequences, 25% to 35% of which appear only once. The sample taken for sequencing was cord blood. The source of these receptors is a newborn girl in good health.

The CDR3 DNA sequence: TGTGCCATCAGTGAGTCAATGGCGGGAGGCTACGAGCAGTACTTC. It is translated as CAISESMAGGYEQYF. The V gene is TRBV10-3, the J gene TRBJ2-7; 8 bases fit TRBD2. This CDR3 contains 15 residues. Germline-derived CDR1 and CDR2 are ENHRY and SYGVKD. The V and J ends lost 0 bases and 3 bases, in that order; junction bases with no gene match: 4.

The chain recombines TRBV20-1 with TRBJ2-1; perhaps TRBD2 as D (6 bases). The CDR3 has 16 amino acids. V shed 0 bases and J shed 6 bases, with 18 bases lying between them. Germline-derived CDR1 and CDR2 are DFQATT and SNEGSKA (reference sequence). This CDR3 reads CSARDRGGQGGNEQFF. The CDR3 nucleotides read TGCAGTGCTAGAGATCGGGGCGGGCAGGGAGGCAATGAGCAGTTCTTC.

This clonotype was counted a few times. V is TRBV27 and J is TRBJ2-5, with D possibly TRBD2 on 6 matching bases. Germline CDR1 is MNHEY and CDR2 is SMNVEV (reference sequence). The CDR3 is 15 amino acids. Trimming left V 2 bases short and J 4 bases short, with 14 bases between. The CDR3 here is CASSLTPRGGETQYF. As DNA, the CDR3 is TGTGCCAGCAGTTTAACCCCCCGGGGAGGAGAGACCCAGTACTTC.

CDR3 residues: CASSRLAEGETQYF. The CDR3 nucleotides read TGTGCCAGCAGCAGACTAGCGGAGGGAGAGACCCAGTACTTC. This chain uses TRBV2 with TRBJ2-5; 9 bases align to TRBD2. The germline CDR1 and CDR2 sequences are SNHLY and FYNNEI. There are 14 residues in the CDR3. V shed 6 bases and J 4 bases; nucleotides not matched to a gene: 6.